This T cell receptor (beta chain) was recovered during a study of read filtering for tumor transcriptome and immune sequencing. The wider study: The cohort had some 16 men and approximately 13 women aged about 47 to 80, mean roughly 65 years. IR-seq gave about 4 to 10.27 million TCR reads per sample; RNA-seq gave about 80 to 1,300.

Study-level points and caveats: Even smaller IR-seq throughput identified most shared clonotypes.

Between the trimmed V and J ends, which lost 4 bases and 1 base, there was a span of 17 bases. CDR1 is MNHEY and CDR2 is SVGEGT in the germline V gene. This CDR3 contains 17 residues. This clonotype was recorded at least ten times. Its specificity is not known. The library was built from roughly 400 ng RNA with molecular barcoded adaptors for alpha/delta and beta/gamma chains. TCRdb re-called the reads with MiXCR, one entry per CDR3 protein. There are about 130,000 distinct CDR3 sequences in the sample; approximately 13% occur only once, and 7.5% to 9.5% lies in the top ten. At the time of active disease, bone marrow was collected from every patient.

Material for sequencing was a population of CD138-negative cells sorted from bone marrow. The chain employs TRBV6-2 or TRBV6-3 and TRBJ2-1; a weak D match, TRBD2 (5 bases). The TCR sequence derives from a donor aged 40 or over with multiple myeloma. The CDR3 DNA reads as TGTGCCAGCAGTTTCCCCCGCGCGTGGGAGTCCTACAATGAGCAGTTCTTC. This translates into CASSFPRAWESYNEQFF.